The next 32 T cell receptor beta chains were all read from a single sample in a study of identical twins. In TCRdb, the 5' RACE reads were re-called with MiXCR into one record per CDR3 protein. The data hold 700,000 to 950,000 distinct CDR3 sequences, with over 9% observed a single time. These records were also assigned to another study, of yellow fever vaccine responses in identical twins.

Sequenced input: PBMCs. The receptor source for this set is a woman under 30 in good health.

There are a few counts of this clonotype. The chain recombines TRBV11-2 with TRBJ2-1, with 11 positions matching TRBD1. The V gene end was trimmed by 2 bases and the J gene end by 9 bases; junction bases not matched to a gene: 18. Germline V CDR1 and CDR2: SGHAT, FQNNGV. The CDR3 is made up of 19 amino acids. The CDR3 DNA follows: TGTGCCAGCAGCTTAAGGGACAGGGGGTCCTTAATTCCTAGGGGTGAGCAGTTCTTC. Translating it yields CASSLRDRGSLIPRGEQFF.

At least ten counts were recorded for this clonotype. This chain uses TRBV28 with TRBJ2-1; no clear D. V shed 3 bases and J shed 1 base, with 4 bases lying between them. Germline CDR1 MDHEN, CDR2 SYDVKM. The CDR3 has 13 amino acids. CDR3 loop: CASSFTSYNEQFF. The CDR3 DNA reads as TGTGCCAGCAGTTTTACATCCTACAATGAGCAGTTCTTC.

CDR3 sequence: CATSDLIGGYQETQYF. The CDR3 nucleotides read TGTGCCACCAGTGATTTGATCGGGGGCTACCAAGAGACCCAGTACTTC. The chain recombines TRBV24-1 with TRBJ2-5, with D possibly being TRBD1 or TRBD2 (6 bases each). This CDR3 is 16 amino acids long. The V end was cut by 0 bases, the J end by 0 bases, with 10 bases between. CDR1 is KGHDR and CDR2 is SFDVKD in the germline V gene.

This clonotype was found a few times. V usage is TRBV5-1 and J usage is TRBJ2-7, with a weak D call TRBD1 (5 bases). The CDR3 contains 15 residues. Germline V gives CDR1 SGHRS, CDR2 YFSETQ. Trimming removed 0 bases at V and 6 bases at J, with 16 bases between. The CDR3 bases are TGCGCCAGCAGCTTGGGCGCAGGGTCGACCTTCGAGCAGTACTTC. This sequence encodes CASSLGAGSTFEQYF.

This clonotype appeared a few times. The chain joins TRBV6-1 to TRBJ1-5, with 8 positions matching TRBD1. This CDR3 is 15 amino acids long. V was pared by 5 bases and J by 1 base, with 4 bases of the junction left unmatched. Germline CDR1 MNHNS, CDR2 SASEGT. Here the CDR3 reads CASSRQGRSNQPQHF. The CDR3 DNA follows: TGTGCCAGCAGTCGACAGGGGAGAAGCAATCAGCCCCAGCATTTT.

This clonotype has a handful of counts. The chain employs TRBV2 and TRBJ2-1, with a tentative D call TRBD2 (5 bases). Germline V lookup: CDR1 SNHLY, CDR2 FYNNEI. V was cut by 4 bases and J by 8 bases, with 15 bases left in between. The CDR3 length is 14 residues. The CDR3 sequence is CASSGALAGDEQFF. In DNA, the CDR3 is TGTGCCAGCAGTGGGGCCCTAGCCGGCGATGAGCAGTTCTTC. Filled out from reference TRBV2 and TRBJ2-1, the complete variable domain reads EPEVTQTPSHQVTQMGQEVILRCVPISNHLYFYWYRQILGQKVEFLVSFYNNEISEKSEIFDDQFSVERPDGSNFTLKIRSTKLEDSAMYFCASSGALAGDEQFFGPGTRLTVL.

The chain combines TRBV6-2 or TRBV6-3 with TRBJ1-1, with TRBD1 matching 11 bases. The CDR3 has 15 amino acids. J gave up 4 bases and V 2 bases, and 3 bases lay outside the gene matches. In germline, CDR1 is MNHEY, CDR2 SVGEGT. CDR3 nucleotide sequence: TGTGCCAGCAGTTACGCCGGGACAGGGGGCACTGAAGCTTTCTTT. Translating it yields CASSYAGTGGTEAFF.

At least ten counts were recorded for this clonotype. The CDR3 region is CASSLDSASTDTQYF. CDR3 coding DNA: TGCGCCAGCAGCTTGGATTCAGCTAGCACAGATACGCAGTATTTT. The gene calls are TRBV5-1 and TRBJ2-3, with no clear D. The CDR3 runs 15 residues. The V and J ends lost 0 bases and 0 bases respectively, with 8 bases between them. Germline V gives CDR1 SGHRS, CDR2 YFSETQ.

This clonotype was counted many times. The V and J genes are TRBV6-5 and TRBJ2-1, with a possible D match to TRBD1 (6 bases). This CDR3 has 17 residues. V shed 4 bases and J shed 3 bases, with 19 bases lying between them. CDR1 is MNHEY, CDR2 SVGAGI, per germline. The CDR3 protein is CASSLSNRAPGYNEQFF. The CDR3 region has the DNA TGTGCCAGCAGTTTATCAAACAGGGCCCCCGGCTACAATGAGCAGTTCTTC.

This clonotype was found a few times. This chain connects TRBV5-1 to TRBJ2-3; 11 bases map to TRBD2. V was clipped by 0 bases and J by 6 bases; unmatched bases: 9. The CDR3 length is 17 residues. Germline-derived CDR1 and CDR2 are SGHRS and YFSETQ. The DNA for the CDR3 is TGCGCCAGCAGCTTGGAACCCGCTAGCGGGAGGTCCGATACGCAGTATTTT. It translates to CASSLEPASGRSDTQYF.

The sample holds a few counts of this clonotype. This rearrangement joins TRBV5-1 to TRBJ2-3; TRBD2 agrees at 15 bases. CDR1 and CDR2 (germline): SGHRS, YFSETQ. The V segment lost 4 bases and the J segment 3 bases; nucleotides outside the gene matches: 9. The CDR3 contains 18 residues. The CDR3 DNA is TGCGCCAGCAGCCCTGGACTAGCGGGAGGGCCGATGACAGATACGCAGTATTTT. Its protein product is CASSPGLAGGPMTDTQYF.

This clonotype came up a few times. The chain recombines TRBV15 with TRBJ2-4; D perhaps matches TRBD1 (6 bases). V lost 3 bases to trimming and J lost 5 bases, with 14 bases between them. Germline CDR1 is LNHNV and CDR2 is YYDKDF (reference sequence). The CDR3 length is 15 residues. CDR3 nucleotide sequence: TGTGCCACCAGCAGTCCAACAGGGTCCCAAAACATTCAGTACTTC. It yields the protein CATSSPTGSQNIQYF. Based on the CDR3 plus reference TRBV15 and TRBJ2-4, the full variable domain is DAMVIQNPRYQVTQFGKPVTLSCSQTLNHNVMYWYQQKSSQAPKLLFHYYDKDFNNEADTPDNFQSRRPNTSFCFLDIRSPGLGDTAMYLCATSSPTGSQNIQYFGAGTRLSVL.

This clonotype was seen repeatedly, ten times or more. The CDR3 here is CASSRDRAKNIQYF. The DNA of the CDR3 is TGTGCCAGCAGTAGGGACCGAGCCAAAAACATTCAGTACTTC. This chain uses TRBV6-1 with TRBJ2-4, with D perhaps given as TRBD1 or TRBD2 (5 bases each). Germline lookup yields CDR1 MNHNS and CDR2 SASEGT. The CDR3 sequence is 14 residues long. With 5 bases removed from V and 0 bases from J, the gap between germline ends came to 8 bases.

Notes on this clonotype: A read error may produce the germline difference seen at one junction end. V usage is TRBV6-5 and J usage is TRBJ2-1; TRBD2 matches 8 bases. The CDR3 runs to 13 residues. Germline V gives CDR1 MNHEY, CDR2 SVGAGI. The CDR3, as DNA: TGTGCCAGCAGTTACGGCGGGGGGTCTGAGGAGTTCTTC. Its protein product is CASSYGGGSEEFF.

The genes are TRBV5-1 and TRBJ1-1; weak D call: TRBD1 (6 bases). V lost 0 bases and J lost 7, with 13 bases in between. CDR1 is SGHRS, CDR2 YFSETQ, per germline. The CDR3 is 14 residues long. Here the CDR3 DNA reads TGCGCCAGCAGCTTGGAAGGGGGGCATGGTGAAGCTTTCTTT. The encoded protein is CASSLEGGHGEAFF.

In this sample, this clonotype turned up a few times. The chain has TRBV11-2 and TRBJ1-5; 7 bases agree with TRBD1. Germline trimming cut 3 bases from V and 6 bases from J; bases unmatched to any gene: 5. CDR1 SGHAT and CDR2 FQNNGV come from the germline V gene. This CDR3 spans 14 amino acids. The CDR3 loop is CASSFTGAGQPQHF. CDR3 bases: TGTGCCAGCAGCTTTACAGGGGCCGGTCAGCCCCAGCATTTT.

This clonotype has a handful of counts. Written as DNA, the CDR3 is TGTGCCAGCAGCCCGATCGGGGGTCTAGGGACTGAAGCTTTCTTT. Translating gives CASSPIGGLGTEAFF. The chain joins TRBV4-2 to TRBJ1-1; a weak D match, TRBD1 (5 bases). The CDR3 loop spans 15 amino acids. Per the germline V gene, CDR1 is LGHNA and CDR2 is YNFKEQ. V was cut by 4 bases and J by 5 bases, with 17 bases left in between.

This clonotype was seen a few times. The V and J genes are TRBV15 and TRBJ2-2; D is uncertain. CDR3 length: 13 amino acids. Deletions cut 0 bases from V and 4 bases from J, with 3 bases between. CDR1 and CDR2 from the germline V gene are LNHNV and YYDKDF (reference sequence). This CDR3 reads CATSRDPTGELFF. The CDR3 nucleotides read TGTGCCACCAGCAGAGATCCCACCGGGGAGCTGTTTTTT.

The chain couples TRBV4-1 to TRBJ2-3; TRBD2 agrees at 8 bases. The germline CDR1 and CDR2 sequences are MGHRA and YSYEKL. This CDR3 has 18 amino acids. J gave up 2 bases and V 0 bases, and 10 bases lay outside the gene matches. CDR3 residues: CASSQEYWGAGDTDTQYF. The CDR3 DNA follows: TGCGCCAGCAGCCAAGAGTATTGGGGAGCGGGGGACACAGATACGCAGTATTTT.

This clonotype showed up just a few times. CDR3 in amino acids: CASSFRAGTLRADTQYF. CDR3 DNA: TGTGCCAGCAGCTTTCGTGCAGGGACCCTTCGTGCAGATACGCAGTATTTT. The chain couples TRBV27 to TRBJ2-3; the D call may be TRBD1 or TRBD2 (5 bases each). Germline V gene data show CDR1 as MNHEY and CDR2 as SMNVEV (reference sequence). The CDR3 is 17 amino acids. With 6 bases removed from V and 4 bases from J, the gap between germline ends came to 23 bases.

The chain links TRBV6-2 or TRBV6-3 to TRBJ2-7; 12 bases are a match to TRBD1. The CDR3 is made up of 16 amino acids. Germline CDR1 is MNHEY and CDR2 is SVGEGT. V was clipped by 2 bases and J by 2 bases; unmatched bases: 4. CDR3 DNA sequence: TGTGCCAGCAGTTACGACCGGGACAGGGGGCCCTACGAGCAGTACGTC. This translates into CASSYDRDRGPYEQYV.

The sample holds many counts of this clonotype. The V gene is TRBV6-5, the J gene TRBJ1-2; possible D gene TRBD1, 5 bases. This CDR3 comprises 15 residues. Germline CDR1 reads MNHEY; CDR2 reads SVGAGI. Trimming removed 4 bases from V and 8 bases from J, with 20 bases in between. The CDR3 here is CASSSPGPLRVGYTF. The CDR3 nucleotides are TGTGCCAGCAGTTCTCCGGGACCCCTCCGCGTAGGCTACACCTTC.

The chain links TRBV28 to TRBJ1-2; 7 nucleotides line up with TRBD1. This CDR3 is built from 14 residues. Per the germline V gene, CDR1 is MDHEN and CDR2 is SYDVKM. J was trimmed by 9 bases and V by 5 bases; bases with no gene match: 12. CDR3 residues: CASSIPTGRVRYTF. In DNA form, the CDR3 reads TGTGCCAGCAGTATCCCGACAGGGCGGGTGCGCTACACCTTC.

This clonotype occurred a few times. The chain uses TRBV5-1 and TRBJ1-4; D remains unclear. The CDR3 consists of 17 residues. The germline V gene has CDR1 SGHRS and CDR2 YFSETQ. Trimming cost V 0 bases and J 0 bases, with 12 bases left between them. In DNA form, the CDR3 reads TGCGCCAGCAGCTTGGAGTTGCTCTCAGCAACTAATGAAAAACTGTTTTTT. It yields the protein CASSLELLSATNEKLFF. The full variable domain, completed using reference TRBV5-1 and TRBJ1-4, is KAGVTQTPRYLIKTRGQQVTLSCSPISGHRSVSWYQQTPGQGLQFLFEYFSETQRNKGNFPGRFSGRQFSNSRSEMNVSTLELGDSALYLCASSLELLSATNEKLFFGSGTQLSVL.

The chain has TRBV20-1 and TRBJ2-7; 7 bases line up with TRBD1. V shed 3 bases, J shed 1 base, and the junction held 9 bases outside the gene matches. The CDR3 contains 15 residues. Germline V gene data show CDR1 as DFQATT and CDR2 as SNEGSKA (reference sequence). CDR3 in amino acids: CSARRGQVASYEQYF. For the CDR3, the DNA is TGCAGTGCTAGGAGGGGGCAGGTGGCGTCCTACGAGCAGTACTTC.

The chain couples TRBV2 to TRBJ2-1; TRBD2 agrees at 11 bases. The CDR3 is 15 residues long. Per the germline V gene, CDR1 is SNHLY and CDR2 is FYNNEI. The V and J ends lost 7 bases and 3 bases, in that order; junction bases with no gene match: 5. The CDR3 region has the DNA TGTGCCAGCATTGCTCTAGCGGGGGGCTACAATGAGCAGTTCTTC. As protein: CASIALAGGYNEQFF. The complete variable domain, with remaining parts taken from reference TRBV2 and TRBJ2-1, reads EPEVTQTPSHQVTQMGQEVILRCVPISNHLYFYWYRQILGQKVEFLVSFYNNEISEKSEIFDDQFSVERPDGSNFTLKIRSTKLEDSAMYFCASIALAGGYNEQFFGPGTRLTVL.

V and J are TRBV18 and TRBJ2-2; D perhaps matches TRBD2 (5 bases). V gave up 0 bases and J gave up 5 bases, with 13 bases separating them. This CDR3 has 16 residues. The germline V gene has CDR1 KGHSH and CDR2 LQKENI. The CDR3 region is CASSPPGVRGTGELFF. CDR3 nucleotides: TGTGCCAGCTCACCACCTGGGGTGAGAGGGACCGGGGAGCTGTTTTTT.

The J gene is TRBJ2-1, the V gene TRBV14; 9 bases are shared with TRBD2. CDR1 is SGHDN and CDR2 is FVKESK in the germline V gene. V gave up 0 bases and J gave up 7 bases; unmatched junction bases: 7. The CDR3 runs to 16 residues. CDR3 sequence: CASSQEYAGGPNEQFF. The DNA for the CDR3 is TGTGCCAGCAGCCAAGAATATGCGGGGGGGCCGAATGAGCAGTTCTTC.

The rearrangement uses TRBV5-1 and TRBJ1-4; D uncertain. The CDR3 length is 14 residues. Germline V gene lookup returns CDR1 SGHRS and CDR2 YFSETQ. V dropped 4 bases and J dropped 3 bases, with 10 bases sitting between them. CDR3 in amino acids: CASSAEIANEKLFF. CDR3 DNA sequence: TGCGCCAGCAGCGCTGAAATTGCTAATGAAAAACTGTTTTTT.

The chain joins TRBV20-1 to TRBJ1-4, with D unresolved. The CDR3 is made up of 12 amino acids. Trimming shortened V by 6 bases and J by 2 bases, and 7 bases separated the two germline ends. Germline CDR1 is DFQATT and CDR2 is SNEGSKA (reference sequence). The CDR3 reads CSAGRTNEKLFF. Here the CDR3 DNA reads TGCAGTGCCGGGAGGACTAATGAAAAACTGTTTTTT.

Only a few counts were recorded for this clonotype. This chain connects TRBV12-3 or TRBV12-4 to TRBJ2-3; weak D call: TRBD1 (6 bases). This CDR3 contains 18 residues. V was cut by 5 bases and J by 2 bases, with 23 bases left in between. CDR3 coding DNA: TGTGCCAGCAGTCCGGGCACCCCGGGACACCCGGCCACAGATACGCAGTATTTT. This codes for CASSPGTPGHPATDTQYF.

The chain recombines TRBV28 with TRBJ1-2; D possibly corresponds to TRBD1 (6 bases). The germline V gene has CDR1 MDHEN and CDR2 SYDVKM. This CDR3 comprises 15 residues. V shed 4 bases and J shed 4 bases, with 16 bases lying between them. In DNA, the CDR3 is TGTGCCAGCAGTTCGACAGGAACCTTCCTCTATGGCTACACCTTC. Its protein is CASSSTGTFLYGYTF.